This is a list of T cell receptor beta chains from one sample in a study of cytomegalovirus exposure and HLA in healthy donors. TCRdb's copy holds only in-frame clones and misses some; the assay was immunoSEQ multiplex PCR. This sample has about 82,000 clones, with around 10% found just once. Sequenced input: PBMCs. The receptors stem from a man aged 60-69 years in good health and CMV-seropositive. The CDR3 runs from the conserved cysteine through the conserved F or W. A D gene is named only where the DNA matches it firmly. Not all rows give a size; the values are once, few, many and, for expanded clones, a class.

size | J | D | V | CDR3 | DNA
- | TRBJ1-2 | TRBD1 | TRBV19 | CASSIGTGLLYVYTF | TGTGCCAGTAGTATTGGGACAGGACTTCTCTATGTCTACACCTTC
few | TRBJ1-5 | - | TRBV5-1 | CASSLAGTNNQPQHF | TGCGCCAGCAGCTTAGCCGGGACAAATAATCAGCCCCAGCATTTT
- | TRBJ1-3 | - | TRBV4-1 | CASSQDLQGVSGNTIYF | TGCGCCAGCAGCCAGGACCTGCAAGGGGTCTCTGGAAACACCATATATTTT
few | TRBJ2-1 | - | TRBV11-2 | CASSLGPNNEQFF | TGTGCCAGCAGCTTGGGCCCTAACAATGAGCAGTTCTTC
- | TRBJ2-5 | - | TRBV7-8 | CASSLIGRLEETQYF | TGTGCCAGCAGCTTAATAGGCAGGCTTGAAGAGACCCAGTACTTC
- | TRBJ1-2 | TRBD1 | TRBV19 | CATAGQGSYGYTF | TGTGCCACCGCGGGACAGGGGTCTTATGGCTACACCTTC
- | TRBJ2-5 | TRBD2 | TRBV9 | CASSVPKSGVAGGVETQYF | TGTGCCAGCAGCGTCCCCAAGTCCGGGGTAGCGGGAGGAGTAGAGACCCAGTACTTC
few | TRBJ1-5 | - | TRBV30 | CAWTQKGPDSNQPQHF | TGTGCCTGGACCCAGAAGGGGCCCGATAGCAATCAGCCCCAGCATTTT
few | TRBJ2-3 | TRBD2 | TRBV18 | CASSPGTSGNTDTQYF | TGTGCCAGCTCACCAGGGACTAGCGGGAACACAGATACGCAGTATTTT
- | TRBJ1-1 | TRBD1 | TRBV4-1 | CASSPGQGLNTEAFF | TGCGCCAGCAGCCCGGGACAGGGACTGAACACTGAAGCTTTCTTT
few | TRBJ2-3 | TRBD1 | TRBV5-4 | CASSSGTGGTDTQYF | TGTGCCAGCAGCTCCGGGACAGGGGGCACAGATACGCAGTATTTT
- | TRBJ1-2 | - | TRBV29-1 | CSDQSGYGYTF | TGCAGCGACCAATCGGGCTATGGCTACACCTTC
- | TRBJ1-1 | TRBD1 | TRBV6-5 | CASSYSGQGMGTEAFF | TGTGCCAGCAGTTACTCGGGACAGGGGATGGGCACTGAAGCTTTCTTT
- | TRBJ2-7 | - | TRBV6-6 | CATAKDVRGYEQYF | TGTGCCACCGCGAAGGACGTGCGGGGCTACGAGCAGTACTTC
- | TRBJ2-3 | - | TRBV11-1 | CASRGTNTDTQYF | TGTGCCAGCCGGGGAACTAATACAGATACGCAGTATTTT
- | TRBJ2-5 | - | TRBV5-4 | CASSFELYQETQYF | TGTGCCAGCAGTTTTGAGTTGTACCAAGAGACCCAGTACTTC
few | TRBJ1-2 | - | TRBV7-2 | CASSLGMDGQGYGYTF | TGTGCCAGCAGCTTGGGGATGGACGGACAAGGCTATGGCTACACCTTC
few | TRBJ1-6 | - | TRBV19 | CASSMGGGERSPLHF | TGTGCCAGTAGTATGGGTGGGGGCGAGCGCTCACCCCTCCACTTT
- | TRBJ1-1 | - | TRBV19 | CASSNRNTEAFF | TGTGCCAGTAGTAACAGGAACACTGAAGCTTTCTTT
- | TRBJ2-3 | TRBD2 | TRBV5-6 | CASSPRTSGNTPDTQYF | TGTGCCAGCAGCCCCCGGACTAGCGGAAACACTCCAGATACGCAGTATTTT
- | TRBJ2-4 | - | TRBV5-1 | CASSLGSENIQYF | TGCGCCAGCAGCTTGGGTTCAGAAAACATTCAGTACTTC
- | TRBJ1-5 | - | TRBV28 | CASSYGPLNQPQHF | TGTGCCAGCAGTTATGGGCCACTCAATCAGCCCCAGCATTTT
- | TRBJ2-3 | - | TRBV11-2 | CASSSDARGSRDTQYF | TGTGCCAGCAGCTCAGACGCCAGGGGAAGTAGAGATACGCAGTATTTT
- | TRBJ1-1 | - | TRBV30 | CAWSALSPNTEAFF | TGTGCCTGGAGTGCGTTATCCCCGAACACTGAAGCTTTCTTT
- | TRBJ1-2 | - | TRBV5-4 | CASSPTTTKTAGYTF | TGTGCCAGCAGCCCAACGACGACTAAGACCGCCGGCTACACCTTC
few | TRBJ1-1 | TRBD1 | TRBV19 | CASSDRGSDTEAFF | TGTGCCAGTAGTGACAGGGGTTCGGACACTGAAGCTTTCTTT
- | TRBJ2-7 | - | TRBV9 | CASSVHQQGLGEQYF | TGTGCCAGCAGCGTACATCAGCAGGGATTGGGCGAGCAGTACTTC
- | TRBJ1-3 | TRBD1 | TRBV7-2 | CASSSRGTGRLDTIYF | TGTGCCAGCAGCTCCCGAGGGACAGGGCGTCTGGACACCATATATTTT
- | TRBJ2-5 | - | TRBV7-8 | CASTQRRVREETQYF | TGTGCCAGCACCCAAAGGAGAGTTCGAGAAGAGACCCAGTACTTC
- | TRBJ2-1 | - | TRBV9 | CASSARSGTYNEQFF | TGTGCCAGCAGCGCCAGAAGCGGGACATACAATGAGCAGTTCTTC
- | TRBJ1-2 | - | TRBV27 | CASSWSGVNYGYTF | TGTGCCAGCAGTTGGTCAGGTGTTAACTATGGCTACACCTTC